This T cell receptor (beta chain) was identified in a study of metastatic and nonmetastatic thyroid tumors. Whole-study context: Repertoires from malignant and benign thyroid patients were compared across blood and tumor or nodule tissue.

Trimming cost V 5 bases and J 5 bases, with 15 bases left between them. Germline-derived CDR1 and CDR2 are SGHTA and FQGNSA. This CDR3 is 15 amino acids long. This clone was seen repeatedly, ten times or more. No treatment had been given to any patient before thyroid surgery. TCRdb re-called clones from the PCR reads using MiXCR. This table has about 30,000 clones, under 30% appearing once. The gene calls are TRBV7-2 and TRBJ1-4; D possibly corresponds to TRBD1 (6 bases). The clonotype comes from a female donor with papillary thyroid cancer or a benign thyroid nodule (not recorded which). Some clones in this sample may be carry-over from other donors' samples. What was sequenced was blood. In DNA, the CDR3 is TGTGCCAGCAGCCCACAGGGCGGCCGAAATGAAAAACTGTTTTTT. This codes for CASSPQGGRNEKLFF.